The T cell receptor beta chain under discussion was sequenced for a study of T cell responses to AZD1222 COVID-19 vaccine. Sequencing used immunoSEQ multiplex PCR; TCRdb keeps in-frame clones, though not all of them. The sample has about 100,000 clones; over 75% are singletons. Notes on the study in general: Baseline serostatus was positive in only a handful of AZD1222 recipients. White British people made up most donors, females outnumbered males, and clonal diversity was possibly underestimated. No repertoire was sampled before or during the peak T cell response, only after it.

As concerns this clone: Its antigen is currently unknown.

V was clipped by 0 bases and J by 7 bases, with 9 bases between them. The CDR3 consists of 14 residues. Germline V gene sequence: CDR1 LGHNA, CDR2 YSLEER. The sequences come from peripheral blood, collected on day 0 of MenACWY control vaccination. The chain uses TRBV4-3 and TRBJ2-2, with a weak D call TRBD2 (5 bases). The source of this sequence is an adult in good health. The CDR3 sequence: CASSQDPGIGELFF. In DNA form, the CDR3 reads TGCGCCAGCAGCCAAGATCCGGGGATCGGGGAGCTGTTTTTT.